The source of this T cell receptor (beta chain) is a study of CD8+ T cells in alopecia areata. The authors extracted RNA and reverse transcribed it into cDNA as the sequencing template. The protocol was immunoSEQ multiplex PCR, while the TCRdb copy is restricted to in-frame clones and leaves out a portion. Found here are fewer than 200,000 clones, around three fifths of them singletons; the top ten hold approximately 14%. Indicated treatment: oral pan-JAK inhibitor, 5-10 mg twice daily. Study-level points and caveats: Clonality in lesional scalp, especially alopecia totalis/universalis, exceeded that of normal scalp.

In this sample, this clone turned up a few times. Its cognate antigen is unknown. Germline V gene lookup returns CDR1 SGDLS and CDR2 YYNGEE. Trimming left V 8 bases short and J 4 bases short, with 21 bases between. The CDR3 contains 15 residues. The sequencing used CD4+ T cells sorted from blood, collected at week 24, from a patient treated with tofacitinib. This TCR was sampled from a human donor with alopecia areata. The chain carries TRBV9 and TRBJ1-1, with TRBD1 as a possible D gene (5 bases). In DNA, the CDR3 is TGTGCCAGTACACACCTACAGGTTTCGGGCACTGAAGCTTTCTTT. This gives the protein CASTHLQVSGTEAFF.